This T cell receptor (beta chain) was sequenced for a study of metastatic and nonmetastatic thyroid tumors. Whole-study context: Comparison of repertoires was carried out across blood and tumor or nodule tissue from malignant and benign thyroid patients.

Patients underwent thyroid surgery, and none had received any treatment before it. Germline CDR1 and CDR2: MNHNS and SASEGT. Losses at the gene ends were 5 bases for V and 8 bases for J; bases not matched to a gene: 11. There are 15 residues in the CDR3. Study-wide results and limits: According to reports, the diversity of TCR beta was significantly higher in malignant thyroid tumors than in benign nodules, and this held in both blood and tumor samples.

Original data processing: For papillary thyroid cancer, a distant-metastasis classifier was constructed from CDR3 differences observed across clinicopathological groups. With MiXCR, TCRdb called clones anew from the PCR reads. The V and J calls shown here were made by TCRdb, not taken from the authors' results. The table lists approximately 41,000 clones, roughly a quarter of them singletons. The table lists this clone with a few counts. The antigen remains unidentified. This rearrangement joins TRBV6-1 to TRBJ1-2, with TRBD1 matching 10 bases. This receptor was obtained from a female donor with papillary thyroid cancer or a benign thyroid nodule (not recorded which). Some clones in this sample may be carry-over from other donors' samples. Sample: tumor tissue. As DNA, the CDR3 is TGTGCCAGCAGTATCACCGGCGGGACAGGGGTCGGCTACACCTTC. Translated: CASSITGGTGVGYTF.